This TCR beta chain is drawn from a study of T cell therapy after organ transplantation. Profiled with immunoSEQ multiplex PCR; TCRdb holds only in-frame clones, not every one. The sample yields 2,200 or so clones, roughly nine tenths seen once. V trimming: 5 bases; J trimming: 1 base; junction bases outside the gene matches: 2. CDR3 length equals 13 residues. Germline V CDR1 and CDR2: SEHNR, FQNEAQ (reference sequence). On this clone itself: No antigen is known for it.

The sample here was CD8+ T cells from blood, taken before autologous CMV-specific T cell therapy. The rearrangement uses TRBV7-9 and TRBJ2-7, with 7 bases identical to TRBD1. The clonotype originates from a human patient who had received a solid organ transplant and had CMV disease. The CDR3 sequence: CASSQTGSYEQYF. Written as DNA, the CDR3 is TGTGCCAGCAGCCAGACAGGGTCCTACGAGCAGTACTTC. Using reference TRBV7-9 and TRBJ2-7 for the parts outside the CDR3, the full variable domain is DTGVSQNPRHKITKRGQNVTFRCDPISEHNRLYWYRQTLGQGPEFLTYFQNEAQLEKSRLLSDRFSAERPKGSFSTLEIQRTEQGDSAMYLCASSQTGSYEQYFGPGTRLTVT.